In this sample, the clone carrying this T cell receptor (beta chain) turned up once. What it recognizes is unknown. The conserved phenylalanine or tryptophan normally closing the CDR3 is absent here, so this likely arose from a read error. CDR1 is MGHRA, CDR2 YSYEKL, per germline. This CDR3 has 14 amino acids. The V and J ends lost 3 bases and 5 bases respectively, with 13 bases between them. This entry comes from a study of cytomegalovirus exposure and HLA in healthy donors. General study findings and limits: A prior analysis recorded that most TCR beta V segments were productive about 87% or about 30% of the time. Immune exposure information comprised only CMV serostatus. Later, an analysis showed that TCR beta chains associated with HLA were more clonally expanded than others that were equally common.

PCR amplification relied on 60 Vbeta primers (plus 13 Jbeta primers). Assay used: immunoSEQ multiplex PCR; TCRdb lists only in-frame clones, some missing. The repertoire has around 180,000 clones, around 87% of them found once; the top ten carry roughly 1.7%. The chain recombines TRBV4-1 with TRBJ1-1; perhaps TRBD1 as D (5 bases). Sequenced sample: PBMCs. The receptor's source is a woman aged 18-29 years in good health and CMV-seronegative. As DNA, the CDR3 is TGCGCCAGCAGCCACCTCGGGGGACGAACTGAAGCTTTCTCT. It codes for CASSHLGGRTEAFS.